Reported below is one T cell receptor beta chain. Its antigen remains unidentified. No clone much larger than this one lies a single base away; base qualities are absent. V drops 1 base and J drops 14 bases, leaving 15 bases in between. Sequences MDHEN (CDR1) and SYDVKM (CDR2) are obtained from the germline V gene. From cysteine to phenylalanine, the CDR3 is 14 amino acids long. Only the CDR3 DNA is retained, 42 bases long and in frame from the first base. This entry is derived from a study of tumor-infiltrating lymphocytes in oesophageal squamous cell carcinoma (dated by TCRdb to the mid-2010s). Libraries were built with PCR. The sequencing machine was an Illumina HiSeq 2000. The public sequencing data were trimmed at Q25 with fastp and processed into clonotypes with MiXCR by TCRdb, which kept only in-frame beta chains. Each record represents a unique CDR3 protein, reported with the most common genes and DNA among its rows. This sample holds 10,000 to 15,000 distinct CDR3 sequences; roughly 46% were observed only once. In total, the top ten clones hold more than 11% of the sample.

The sample was normal esophageal tissue next to the tumor. The receptor chain draws on TRBV28 and TRBJ1-6, with the D gene not confidently named. This receptor was obtained from a male donor with esophageal squamous cell carcinoma. This receptor has the CDR3 CASSLSQRAGALHF. The sequenced DNA is TGTGCCAGCAGTTTATCTCAGAGGGCTGGGGCCCTCCACTTT.